These 10 T cell receptor beta chains were sequenced from one sample in a study of blood T cell repertoires in COVID-19. Clones were sequenced by immunoSEQ multiplex PCR, and TCRdb holds only the in-frame ones, with some missing. The sample carries hundreds of thousands of clones, approximately 90% recorded once. The sequenced sample was peripheral blood. Receptor source: an elderly man with acute or convalescent COVID-19.

This clone was observed once. CDR3 loop: CATAGNTEAFF. In DNA form, the CDR3 reads TGTGCCACCGCCGGGAACACTGAAGCTTTCTTT. This sequence joins TRBV10-3 and TRBJ1-1, with D unresolved. CDR3 size: 11 residues. The germline CDR1 and CDR2 sequences are ENHRY and SYGVKD. V dropped 10 bases and J dropped 1 base, with 7 bases sitting between them.

This sequence joins TRBV5-5 and TRBJ2-3; 7 nucleotides match TRBD2. V lost 6 bases and J lost 4; bases outside the gene matches: 8. CDR3 length: 14 amino acids. Germline values: CDR1 SGHKS, CDR2 YYEKEE (reference sequence). The CDR3 sequence is CASMFQGGADTQYF. The CDR3 coding sequence is TGTGCCAGCATGTTTCAGGGAGGGGCAGATACGCAGTATTTT.

The chain has TRBV27 and TRBJ1-3; TRBD1 matches 8 bases. Germline assignment: CDR1 MNHEY and CDR2 SMNVEV (reference sequence). The CDR3 runs to 16 residues. With V trimmed by 0 bases and J by 0 bases, 1 base remained unmatched. This chain's CDR3 is CASSLSGQGSGNTIYF. The CDR3 DNA reads as TGTGCCAGCAGTTTATCCGGACAGGGCTCTGGAAACACCATATATTTT.

The chain uses TRBV12-3 or TRBV12-4 and TRBJ1-1; 7 bases align to TRBD1. The CDR3 has 13 residues. Trimming at V came to 6 bases and at J to 3 bases, leaving 4 bases not matched to a gene. CDR3 sequence (DNA): TGTGCCAGCAGAACGGACAGGTACACTGAAGCTTTCTTT. Its protein is CASRTDRYTEAFF.

The J gene is TRBJ1-6, the V gene TRBV27; a possible D gene is TRBD1 (5 bases). The CDR3 consists of 14 residues. CDR1 is MNHEY and CDR2 is SMNVEV in the germline V gene (reference sequence). V shed 5 bases and J shed 3 bases, with 8 bases lying between them. The CDR3 region is CASSPDSYNSPLHF. CDR3 DNA sequence: TGTGCCAGCAGTCCTGACAGCTATAATTCACCCCTCCACTTT.

CDR3 DNA sequence: TGTGCCAGCAGCCGGGGGGTGGATACGCAGTATTTT. Amino acid sequence: CASSRGVDTQYF. V and J are TRBV11-2 and TRBJ2-3; 7 bases map to TRBD2. The CDR3 length is 12 residues. CDR1 and CDR2 from the germline V gene are SGHAT and FQNNGV. The trim removed 5 bases at V and 6 bases at J, leaving 2 bases unmatched.

The chain recombines TRBV18 with TRBJ2-1, with D possibly being TRBD1 (6 bases). This CDR3 region has 16 residues. Germline V CDR1 and CDR2: KGHSH, LQKENI. Trimming took 6 bases from V and 5 from J, leaving 20 bases between them. The CDR3: CASSHTDSWPHNEQFF. The CDR3 bases are TGTGCCAGCTCGCATACGGACAGTTGGCCCCACAATGAGCAGTTCTTC.

The V gene is TRBV28, the J gene TRBJ2-2; 12 bases line up with TRBD2. The CDR3 runs 18 residues. Germline lookup yields CDR1 MDHEN and CDR2 SYDVKM. Losses at the gene ends were 5 bases for V and 4 bases for J; bases not matched to a gene: 11. The CDR3 nucleotides are TGTGCCAGCAGTGGGGGGGGACGGACTAGCGGGATCACCGGGGAGCTGTTTTTT. Protein product: CASSGGGRTSGITGELFF.

The J gene is TRBJ2-6, the V gene TRBV6-4; 8 nucleotides line up with TRBD1. The CDR3 sequence is 15 residues long. The J segment lost 4 bases and the V segment lost 3 bases, leaving 2 bases of the junction unmatched. Per the germline V gene, CDR1 is MRHNA and CDR2 is SNTAGT. CDR3 DNA: TGTGCCAGCAGTGAACAGGGGGAAGGGGCCAACGTCCTGACTTTC. Protein product: CASSEQGEGANVLTF.

The V gene is TRBV6-5, the J gene TRBJ2-1, with 9 bases aligning to TRBD1. V gave up 4 bases and J gave up 5 bases; unmatched junction bases: 3. Germline values: CDR1 MNHEY, CDR2 SVGAGI. The CDR3 runs 14 residues. The CDR3 DNA sequence: TGTGCCAGCAGTTGGGGACAGGGAAACAATGAGCAGTTCTTC. Translating gives CASSWGQGNNEQFF.